The 14 T cell receptor beta chains below all came from one sample that was sequenced in a study of high-grade serous ovarian cancer treatment subgroups. Tumor tissue was taken before any definitive surgery or chemotherapy was given. Assay used: immunoSEQ multiplex PCR; TCRdb lists only in-frame clones, some missing. The sample comprises just over 35,000 clones, 70% to 80% of which are singletons, and approximately 3.1% rests with the top ten. The material sequenced was tumor tissue. Receptors were obtained from a human donor with high-grade serous ovarian cancer.

The chain combines TRBV7-2 with TRBJ2-7; D is uncertain. The germline gives CDR1 SGHTA, CDR2 FQGNSA. V was cut by 5 bases and J by 2 bases, with 13 bases left in between. The CDR3 length is 14 residues. Written as DNA, the CDR3 is TGTGCCAGCAGCCTAGTTGGGCCTCCCTACGAGCAGTACTTC. Translation gives CASSLVGPPYEQYF. Full variable domain (rest looked up from reference TRBV7-2 and TRBJ2-7): GAGVSQSPSNKVTEKGKDVELRCDPISGHTALYWYRQSLGQGLEFLIYFQGNSAPDKSGLPSDRFSAERTGGSVSTLTIQRTQQEDSAVYLCASSLVGPPYEQYFGPGTRLTVT.

The V and J genes are TRBV7-2 and TRBJ1-5, with D tentatively TRBD1 (6 bases). The germline V gene has CDR1 SGHTA and CDR2 FQGNSA. V was shortened by 4 bases and J by 5 bases, with 21 bases between the two germline ends. The CDR3 has 17 residues. CDR3 sequence reads: CASSSFPTGKQHQPQHF. The CDR3 DNA reads TGTGCCAGCAGCTCATTTCCGACAGGCAAGCAACATCAGCCCCAGCATTTT.

The V gene is TRBV6-1, the J gene TRBJ2-5, with 7 bases matching TRBD2. V shed 8 bases, J shed 3 bases, and the junction held 6 bases outside the gene matches. This CDR3 comprises 13 residues. Germline V gene sequence: CDR1 MNHNS, CDR2 SASEGT. As DNA, the CDR3 is TGTGCCAGCGACCGGGGAGGGGAAGAGACCCAGTACTTC. It translates to CASDRGGEETQYF.

This chain links TRBV6-4 with TRBJ1-5; no clear D. V gave up 4 bases and J gave up 3 bases, with 25 bases separating them. This CDR3 comprises 19 residues. Germline CDR1 MRHNA, CDR2 SNTAGT. The CDR3 reads CASSGPSFTGRRLNQPQHF. The CDR3 nucleotides are TGTGCCAGCAGTGGCCCCAGCTTTACCGGACGGAGACTCAATCAGCCCCAGCATTTT.

The J gene is TRBJ2-3, the V gene TRBV6-1, with a weak D call TRBD2 (7 bases). Deletions cut 11 bases from V and 4 bases from J, with 19 bases between. This CDR3 has 14 residues. Germline loops: CDR1 MNHNS, CDR2 SASEGT. CDR3 sequence: CAFRGRGAADTQYF. As DNA, the CDR3 is TGTGCCTTCCGGGGCCGGGGGGCGGCAGATACGCAGTATTTT.

The V call is TRBV2, the J call TRBJ2-1, with 11 bases identical to TRBD2. V shed 1 base and J 6 bases; nucleotides not matched to a gene: 5. The CDR3 loop spans 16 amino acids. From germline, CDR1 is SNHLY and CDR2 FYNNEI. CDR3 region: CASSEDTSGSLNEQFF. The CDR3 region has the DNA TGTGCCAGCAGTGAAGATACTAGCGGGAGCCTCAATGAGCAGTTCTTC. Full variable domain (rest looked up from reference TRBV2 and TRBJ2-1): EPEVTQTPSHQVTQMGQEVILRCVPISNHLYFYWYRQILGQKVEFLVSFYNNEISEKSEIFDDQFSVERPDGSNFTLKIRSTKLEDSAMYFCASSEDTSGSLNEQFFGPGTRLTVL.

The chain recombines TRBV2 with TRBJ2-7; 10 bases match TRBD2. Germline loops: CDR1 SNHLY, CDR2 FYNNEI. V lost 4 bases, J lost 7 bases, and 10 bases stayed unmatched. The length of the CDR3 is 15 residues. CDR3 in amino acids: CASSVEAGGPVEQYF. Here the CDR3 DNA reads TGTGCCAGCAGTGTGGAAGCGGGAGGGCCAGTAGAGCAGTACTTC.

For this clone: This same CDR3 is encoded by further DNA sequences in the sample. The chain uses TRBV20-1 and TRBJ2-1; D remains unclear. The CDR3 is 11 residues long. Germline V CDR1 and CDR2: DFQATT, SNEGSKA (reference sequence). Trimming removed 6 bases from V and 6 bases from J, with 9 bases in between. Here the CDR3 DNA reads TGCAGTGCCAGCCAAAGCAATGAGCAGTTCTTC. It is translated as CSASQSNEQFF.

The V and J genes are TRBV7-8 and TRBJ2-1, with no clear D. CDR1 is SGHVS, CDR2 FQNEAQ, per germline. This CDR3 is built from 13 residues. Trimming stripped 3 bases from V and 1 base from J, with 4 bases between. Here the CDR3 reads CASSFQSYNEQFF. CDR3 nucleotides: TGTGCCAGCAGCTTTCAGTCCTACAATGAGCAGTTCTTC.

This chain uses TRBV7-2 with TRBJ2-7; 8 nucleotides align to TRBD2. V trimming: 4 bases; J trimming: 5 bases; junction bases outside the gene matches: 1. This CDR3 contains 12 residues. The V gene's germline CDR1 is SGHTA and CDR2 FQGNSA. In DNA, the CDR3 is TGTGCCAGCAGCTCGGGGGGGAACGAGCAGTACTTC. Translating gives CASSSGGNEQYF.

The chain uses TRBV18 and TRBJ2-2, with 7 bases aligning to TRBD1. This CDR3 has 16 amino acids. Germline-derived CDR1 and CDR2 are KGHSH and LQKENI. J gave up 2 bases and V 3 bases, and 6 bases lay outside the gene matches. The CDR3 region is CASSPLDRYNTGELFF. The CDR3 coding sequence is TGTGCCAGCTCACCCCTGGACAGGTACAACACCGGGGAGCTGTTTTTT.

The chain employs TRBV7-6 and TRBJ1-1; 8 bases are a match to TRBD1. V was pared by 5 bases and J by 4 bases, with 9 bases of the junction left unmatched. Germline V gene lookup returns CDR1 SGHVS and CDR2 FNYEAQ. The CDR3 has 15 amino acids. The CDR3 nucleotides are TGTGCCAGCAGCCCCCGACAGGGGATGAGCACTGAAGCTTTCTTT. Translated, it gives CASSPRQGMSTEAFF.

This sequence joins TRBV7-9 and TRBJ1-4, with 7 bases identical to TRBD1. The CDR3 runs to 13 residues. The junction had 5 bases not matched to a gene; V was cut back by 5 bases and J by 8 bases. Germline CDR1 and CDR2: SEHNR and FQNEAQ (reference sequence). The CDR3 bases are TGTGCCAGCAGCAAGACAGGGAACGAAAAACTGTTTTTT. Translating it yields CASSKTGNEKLFF.

The rearrangement uses TRBV4-1 and TRBJ1-6, with 9 bases identical to TRBD1. The CDR3 sequence is 16 residues long. The germline V gene encodes CDR1 MGHRA and CDR2 YSYEKL. The J segment lost 7 bases and the V segment lost 2 bases, leaving 6 bases of the junction unmatched. The CDR3 loop is CASSQSGQGRNSPLHF. CDR3 coding DNA: TGCGCCAGCAGCCAATCGGGACAGGGAAGGAATTCACCCCTCCACTTT.